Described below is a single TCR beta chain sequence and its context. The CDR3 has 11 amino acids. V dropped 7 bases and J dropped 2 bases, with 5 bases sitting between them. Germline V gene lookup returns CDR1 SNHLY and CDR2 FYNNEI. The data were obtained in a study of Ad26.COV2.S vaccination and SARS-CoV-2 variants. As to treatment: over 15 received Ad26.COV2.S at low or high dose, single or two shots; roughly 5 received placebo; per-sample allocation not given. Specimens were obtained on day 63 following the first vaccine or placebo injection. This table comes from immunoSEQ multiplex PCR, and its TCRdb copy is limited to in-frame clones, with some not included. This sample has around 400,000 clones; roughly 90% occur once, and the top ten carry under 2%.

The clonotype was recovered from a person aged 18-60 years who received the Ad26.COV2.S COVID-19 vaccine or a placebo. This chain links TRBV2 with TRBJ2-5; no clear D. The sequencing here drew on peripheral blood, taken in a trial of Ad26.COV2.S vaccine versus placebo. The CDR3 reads CASNIQETQYF. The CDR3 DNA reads TGTGCCAGCAACATACAAGAGACCCAGTACTTC.